The sequence of this TCR beta chain was determined in a study of CD8+ T cells in alopecia areata. The overall study: A 6-month period off drug followed tofacitinib, which lasted 6 to 18 months.

RNA, once extracted, was reverse transcribed into cDNA for use as the sequencing template. The data were produced by immunoSEQ multiplex PCR, yet TCRdb's version contains in-frame clones alone and is incomplete. Of more than 150,000 clones listed, approximately 59% are singletons. The CDR3 is 16 residues long. The germline gives CDR1 MGHDK, CDR2 SYGVNS. V was clipped by 6 bases and J by 1 base, with 18 bases between them. The chain couples TRBV25-1 to TRBJ1-1, with D perhaps TRBD1 (6 bases). The specimen comprised CD4+ T cells sorted from blood, sampled at week 0. This sequence was found in a human donor with alopecia areata. Here the CDR3 reads CASSPLTGRGNTEAFF. CDR3 nucleotides: TGTGCCAGCAGCCCCCTGACAGGCCGGGGGAACACTGAAGCTTTCTTT.